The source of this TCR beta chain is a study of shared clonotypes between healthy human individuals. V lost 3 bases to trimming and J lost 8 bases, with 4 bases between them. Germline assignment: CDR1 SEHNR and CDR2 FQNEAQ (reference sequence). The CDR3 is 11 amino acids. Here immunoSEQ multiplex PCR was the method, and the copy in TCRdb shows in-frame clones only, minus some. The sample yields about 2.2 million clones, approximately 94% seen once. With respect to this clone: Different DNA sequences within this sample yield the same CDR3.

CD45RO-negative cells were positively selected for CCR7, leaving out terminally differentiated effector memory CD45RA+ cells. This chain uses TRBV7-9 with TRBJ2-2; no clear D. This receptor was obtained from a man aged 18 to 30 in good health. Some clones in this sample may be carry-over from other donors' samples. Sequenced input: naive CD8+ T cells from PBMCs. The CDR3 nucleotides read TGTGCCAGCAGCTTGACAGGGGAGCTGTTTTTT. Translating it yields CASSLTGELFF. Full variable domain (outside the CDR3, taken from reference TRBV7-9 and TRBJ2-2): DTGVSQNPRHKITKRGQNVTFRCDPISEHNRLYWYRQTLGQGPEFLTYFQNEAQLEKSRLLSDRFSAERPKGSFSTLEIQRTEQGDSAMYLCASSLTGELFFGEGSRLTVL.